This TCR beta chain was identified during a study of T cells in Graves' hyperthyroidism and ophthalmopathy. Across the whole study: Peripheral blood was collected at initial diagnosis, before any treatment.

Regarding this clonotype: Its antigen remains unknown.

The investigators amplified TCR beta CDR3 regions from RNA transcripts. First-round RT-PCR with HTBI primers amplified the TCR CDR3 region. One entry per CDR3 protein results from TCRdb running MiXCR on the multiplex PCR reads. The table records over 700,000 distinct CDR3 sequences, around 20% of them present only once. General study findings and limits: Expanded thyroid clonotypes (above 0.001) were mostly also found in blood.

The origin of this receptor is a woman in her 50s with Graves' hyperthyroidism that later progressed to Graves' ophthalmopathy. The sample was blood.

CDR3 DNA sequence: TGTGCCAGCAGTGACGGGACAGGGCCGGGGACTGAAGCTTTCTTT. Translation: CASSDGTGPGTEAFF. The genes are TRBV6-1 and TRBJ1-1; TRBD1 agrees at 9 bases. The germline V gene has CDR1 MNHNS and CDR2 SASEGT. This CDR3 region has 15 residues. V trimming: 3 bases; J trimming: 5 bases; junction bases outside the gene matches: 7.